The clone carrying this TCR beta chain was detected a few times. What it recognizes is unknown. Amplified TCR beta CDR3 regions came from RNA transcripts. First-round RT-PCR with HTBI primers amplified the TCR CDR3 region. In TCRdb, the multiplex PCR reads were re-called with MiXCR into one record per CDR3 protein. The sample holds approximately 600,000 distinct CDR3 sequences, around 21% seen once. The sample comes from a study of T cells in Graves' hyperthyroidism and ophthalmopathy. Study conclusions and caveats: Blood samples included most of the expanded thyroid clonotypes exceeding 0.001.

V shed 3 bases, J shed 5 bases, and the junction held 6 bases outside the gene matches. Germline lookup yields CDR1 SGHDN and CDR2 FVKESK. This CDR3 contains 14 residues. Clinical symptoms, serum thyroxine, TRAb, thyroid ultrasound and orbital computed tomography established diagnosis. Cells are PBMCs isolated from 10 ml of fresh blood. Sequencing was carried out using blood. The sequence derives from a man aged 25 to 40 with Graves' ophthalmopathy. The gene calls are TRBV14 and TRBJ1-2; 7 bases match TRBD1. The CDR3 loop reads CASSQGSGGYGYTF. The CDR3 region has the DNA TGTGCCAGCAGCCAGGGGTCAGGGGGTTATGGCTACACCTTC.